This T cell receptor (beta chain) appears in the sequencing data of a study of blood T cells in healthy people across ages. This clonotype occurred a few times. Peripheral blood was drawn, ten milliliters per donor. No fewer than 6 million PBMCs went into each sample. PCR was performed a second time for roughly 6 to 12 cycles using a sample-barcoded 5' primer and a J-beta primer mix. MiXCR, run by TCRdb on the 5' RACE reads, gives a single entry per CDR3 protein. The sample yields about 1.5 million distinct CDR3 sequences, about 42% seen once. The CDR3 is made up of 14 amino acids. The germline V gene encodes CDR1 SQVTM and CDR2 ANQGSEA. Unmatched junction bases numbered 3, after V lost 4 bases and J lost 0 bases.

This TCR was recovered from a young woman in good health. The sequencing input was blood. The genes are TRBV29-1 and TRBJ2-3; 8 bases fit TRBD2. The CDR3 region has the DNA TGCAGCGTTGGGGCTAGCGGGAGCACAGATACGCAGTATTTT. Translation: CSVGASGSTDTQYF.